This T cell receptor beta chain was captured by sequencing in a study of post-analysis software for immune sequencing data. V was clipped by 2 bases and J by 3 bases, with 10 bases between them. The germline V gene encodes CDR1 MNHEY and CDR2 SVGAGI. This CDR3 comprises 14 residues. Study conclusions and caveats: Those with multiple sclerosis, the patient group, showed significantly lower normalized Chao1 diversity than controls. Controls showed lower frequencies than patients for five TRBV segments, and TRBV5-6, TRBV5-1 and TRBV20-1 were among these.

On this clonotype: Its antigen is not known.

Presence of unique molecular identifiers characterized the TCR beta cDNA libraries. From the PCR reads, TCRdb called clonotypes with MiXCR, one entry per CDR3 protein. Of about 810,000 distinct CDR3 sequences listed, approximately 53% were seen once; the top ten hold approximately 4.5%. Sequencing was carried out using blood. The receptor comes from a girl between 10 and 17 years old with multiple sclerosis. The chain has TRBV6-5 and TRBJ2-5, with a tentative D call TRBD2 (6 bases). The CDR3 DNA is TGTGCCAGCAGTTACGAGAGACTAGAAGAGACCCAGTACTTC. This encodes CASSYERLEETQYF.